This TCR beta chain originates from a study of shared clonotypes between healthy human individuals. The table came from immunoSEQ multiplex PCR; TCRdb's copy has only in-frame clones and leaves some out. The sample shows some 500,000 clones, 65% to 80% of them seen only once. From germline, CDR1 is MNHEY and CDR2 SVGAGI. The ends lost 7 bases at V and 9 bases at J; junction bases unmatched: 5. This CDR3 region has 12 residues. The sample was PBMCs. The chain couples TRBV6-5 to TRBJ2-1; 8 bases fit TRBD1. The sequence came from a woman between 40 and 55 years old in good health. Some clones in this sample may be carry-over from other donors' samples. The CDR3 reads CASNKQGGEQFF. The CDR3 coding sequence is TGTGCCAGCAACAAACAGGGGGGTGAGCAGTTCTTC.